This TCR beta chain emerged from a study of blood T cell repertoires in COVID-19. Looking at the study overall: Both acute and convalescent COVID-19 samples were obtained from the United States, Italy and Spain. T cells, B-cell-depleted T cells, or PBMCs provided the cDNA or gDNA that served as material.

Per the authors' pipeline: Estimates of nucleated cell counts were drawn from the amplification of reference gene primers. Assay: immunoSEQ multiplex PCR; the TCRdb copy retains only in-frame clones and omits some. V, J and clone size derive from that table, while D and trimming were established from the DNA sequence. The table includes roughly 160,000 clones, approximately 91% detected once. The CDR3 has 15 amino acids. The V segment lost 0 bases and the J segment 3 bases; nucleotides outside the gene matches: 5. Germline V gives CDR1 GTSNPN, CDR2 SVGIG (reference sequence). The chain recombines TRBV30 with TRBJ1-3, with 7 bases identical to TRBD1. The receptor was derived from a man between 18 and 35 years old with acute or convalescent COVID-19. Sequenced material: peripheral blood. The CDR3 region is CAWSVQGTVGNTIYF. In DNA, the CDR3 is TGTGCCTGGAGTGTACAGGGGACAGTTGGAAACACCATATATTTT.